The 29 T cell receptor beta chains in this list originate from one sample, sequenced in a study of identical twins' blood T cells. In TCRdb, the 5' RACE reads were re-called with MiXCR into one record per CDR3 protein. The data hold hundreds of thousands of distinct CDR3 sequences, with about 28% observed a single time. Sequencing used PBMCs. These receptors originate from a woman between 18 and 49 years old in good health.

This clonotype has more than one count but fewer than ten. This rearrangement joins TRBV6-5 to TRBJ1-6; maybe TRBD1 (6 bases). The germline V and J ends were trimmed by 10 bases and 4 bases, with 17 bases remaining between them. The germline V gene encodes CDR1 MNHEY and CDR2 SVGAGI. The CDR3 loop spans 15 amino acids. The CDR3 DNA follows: TGTGCCACCTGGACAGAGGGTCTATATAATTCACCCCTCCACTTT. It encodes CATWTEGLYNSPLHF.

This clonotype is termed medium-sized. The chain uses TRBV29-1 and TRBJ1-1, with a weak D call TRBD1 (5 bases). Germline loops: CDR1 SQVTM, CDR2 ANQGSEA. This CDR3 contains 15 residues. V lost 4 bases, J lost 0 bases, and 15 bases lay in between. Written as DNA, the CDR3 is TGCAGCGTTGTGGGCGGATGGGGCATGAACACTGAAGCTTTCTTT. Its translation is CSVVGGWGMNTEAFF. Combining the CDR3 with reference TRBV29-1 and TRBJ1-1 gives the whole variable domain SAVISQKPSRDICQRGTSLTIQCQVDSQVTMMFWYRQQPGQSLTLIATANQGSEATYESGFVIDKFPISRPNLTFSTLTVSNMSPEDSSIYLCSVVGGWGMNTEAFFGQGTRLTVV.

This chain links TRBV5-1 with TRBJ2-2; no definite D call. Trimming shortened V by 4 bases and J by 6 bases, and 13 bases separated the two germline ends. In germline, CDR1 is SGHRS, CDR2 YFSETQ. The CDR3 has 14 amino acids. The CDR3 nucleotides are TGCGCCAGCAGCCCAACGGTAGGCTCCGGGGAGCTGTTTTTT. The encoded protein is CASSPTVGSGELFF.

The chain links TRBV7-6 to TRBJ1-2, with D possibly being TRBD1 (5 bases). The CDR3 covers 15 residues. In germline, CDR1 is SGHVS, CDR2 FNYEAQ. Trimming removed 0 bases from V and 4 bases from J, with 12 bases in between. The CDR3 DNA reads TGTGCCAGCAGCTTAGCGTCTACCGGGACCTATGGCTACACCTTC. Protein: CASSLASTGTYGYTF.

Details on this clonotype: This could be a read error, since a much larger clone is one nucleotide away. In nucleotides, the CDR3 is TGTGCCAGCAGCTTCGGACATGGGAACACTGAAGCTTTCTTT. Residues: CASSFGHGNTEAFF. The J gene is TRBJ1-1, the V gene TRBV7-2; D is perhaps TRBD1 (5 bases). The CDR3 is made up of 14 amino acids. Trimming removed 3 bases from V and 1 base from J, with 9 bases in between. In germline, CDR1 is SGHTA, CDR2 FQGNSA.

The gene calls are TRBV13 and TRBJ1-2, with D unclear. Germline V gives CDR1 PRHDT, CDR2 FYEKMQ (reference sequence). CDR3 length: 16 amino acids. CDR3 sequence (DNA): TGTGCTACCCGCTCTCCCCGGGTCCCCAATAACTATGGCTACACCTTC. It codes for CATRSPRVPNNYGYTF.

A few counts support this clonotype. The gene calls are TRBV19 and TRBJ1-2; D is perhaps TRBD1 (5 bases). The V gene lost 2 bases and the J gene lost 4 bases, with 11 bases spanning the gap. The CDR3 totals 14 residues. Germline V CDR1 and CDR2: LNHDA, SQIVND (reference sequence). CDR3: CASSITTASYGYTF. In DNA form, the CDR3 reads TGTGCCAGTAGTATAACGACAGCTAGCTATGGCTACACCTTC. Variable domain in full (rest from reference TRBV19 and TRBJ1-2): DGGITQSPKYLFRKEGQNVTLSCEQNLNHDAMYWYRQDPGQGLRLIYYSQIVNDFQKGDIAEGYSVSREKKESFPLTVTSAQKNPTAFYLCASSITTASYGYTFGSGTRLTVV.

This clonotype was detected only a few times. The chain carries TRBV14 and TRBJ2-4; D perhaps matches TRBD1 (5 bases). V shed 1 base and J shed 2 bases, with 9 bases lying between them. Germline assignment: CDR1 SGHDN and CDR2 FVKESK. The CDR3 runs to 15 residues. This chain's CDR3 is CASSQVRGTKNIQYF. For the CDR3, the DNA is TGTGCCAGCAGCCAAGTAAGGGGCACCAAAAACATTCAGTACTTC.

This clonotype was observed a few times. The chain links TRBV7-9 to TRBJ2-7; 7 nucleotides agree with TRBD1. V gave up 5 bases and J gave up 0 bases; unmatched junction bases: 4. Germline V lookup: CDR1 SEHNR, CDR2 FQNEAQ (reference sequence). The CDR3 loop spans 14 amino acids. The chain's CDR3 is CASSAGTVSYEQYF. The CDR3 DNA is TGTGCCAGCAGCGCAGGGACAGTCTCCTACGAGCAGTACTTC.

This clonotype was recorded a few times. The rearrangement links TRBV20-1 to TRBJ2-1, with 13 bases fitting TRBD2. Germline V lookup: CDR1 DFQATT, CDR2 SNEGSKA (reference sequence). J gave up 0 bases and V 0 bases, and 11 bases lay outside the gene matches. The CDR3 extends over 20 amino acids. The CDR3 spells CSARDTTSGGPTSSYNEQFF. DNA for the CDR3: TGCAGTGCTAGAGATACGACTAGCGGGGGGCCAACGAGCTCCTACAATGAGCAGTTCTTC.

CDR3 bases: TGTGCCAGCGACACAGGGGCCTCTGGAAACACCATATATTTT. Translated: CASDTGASGNTIYF. V is TRBV12-3 or TRBV12-4 and J is TRBJ1-3, with 7 bases that match TRBD1. Trimming removed 8 bases from V and 0 bases from J; junction bases left unmatched: 4. The CDR3 sequence is 14 residues long.

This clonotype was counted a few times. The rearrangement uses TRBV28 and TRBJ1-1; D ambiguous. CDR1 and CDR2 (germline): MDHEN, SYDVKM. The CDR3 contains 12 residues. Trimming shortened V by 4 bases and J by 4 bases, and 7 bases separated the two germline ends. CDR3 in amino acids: CASSSGRTEAFF. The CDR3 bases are TGTGCCAGCAGTTCCGGACGCACTGAAGCTTTCTTT. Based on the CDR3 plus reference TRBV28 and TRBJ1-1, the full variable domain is DVKVTQSSRYLVKRTGEKVFLECVQDMDHENMFWYRQDPGLGLRLIYFSYDVKMKEKGDIPEGYSVSREKKERFSLILESASTNQTSMYLCASSSGRTEAFFGQGTRLTVV.

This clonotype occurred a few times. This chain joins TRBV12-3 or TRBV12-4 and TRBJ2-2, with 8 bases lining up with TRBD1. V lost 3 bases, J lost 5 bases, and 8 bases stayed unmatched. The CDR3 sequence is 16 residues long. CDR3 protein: CASSFVFRGRTGELFF. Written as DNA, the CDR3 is TGTGCCAGCAGTTTTGTTTTCAGGGGGCGAACCGGGGAGCTGTTTTTT.

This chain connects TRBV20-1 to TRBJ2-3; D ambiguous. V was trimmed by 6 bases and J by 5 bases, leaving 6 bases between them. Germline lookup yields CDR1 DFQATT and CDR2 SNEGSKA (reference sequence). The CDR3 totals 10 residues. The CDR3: CSAHLDTQYF. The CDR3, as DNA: TGCAGTGCGCATCTAGATACGCAGTATTTT.

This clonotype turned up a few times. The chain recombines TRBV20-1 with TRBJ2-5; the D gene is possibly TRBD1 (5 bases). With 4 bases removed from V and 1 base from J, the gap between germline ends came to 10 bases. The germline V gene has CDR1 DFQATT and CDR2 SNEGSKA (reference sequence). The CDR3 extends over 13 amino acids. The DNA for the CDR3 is TGCAGTGCTAACGACAGACTCCAAGAGACCCAGTACTTC. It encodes CSANDRLQETQYF.

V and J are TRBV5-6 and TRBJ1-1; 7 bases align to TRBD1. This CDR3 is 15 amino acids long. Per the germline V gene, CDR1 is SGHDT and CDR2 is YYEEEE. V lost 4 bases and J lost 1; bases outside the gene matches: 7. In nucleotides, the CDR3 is TGTGCCAGCAGCCATTCGACAGGGAGGAACACTGAAGCTTTCTTT. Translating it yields CASSHSTGRNTEAFF.

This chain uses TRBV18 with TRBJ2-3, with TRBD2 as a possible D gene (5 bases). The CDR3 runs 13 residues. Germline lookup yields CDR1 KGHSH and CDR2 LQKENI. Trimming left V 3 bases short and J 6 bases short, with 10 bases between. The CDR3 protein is CASSPGVADTQYF. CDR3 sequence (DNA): TGTGCCAGCTCACCGGGAGTAGCGGATACGCAGTATTTT.

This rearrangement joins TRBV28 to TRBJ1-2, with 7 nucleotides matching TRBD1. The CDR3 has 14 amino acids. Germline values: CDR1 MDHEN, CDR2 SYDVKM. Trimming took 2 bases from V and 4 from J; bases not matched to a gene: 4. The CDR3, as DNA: TGTGCCAGCAGTTTACTGGGGACAGTCTATGGCTACACCTTC. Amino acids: CASSLLGTVYGYTF.

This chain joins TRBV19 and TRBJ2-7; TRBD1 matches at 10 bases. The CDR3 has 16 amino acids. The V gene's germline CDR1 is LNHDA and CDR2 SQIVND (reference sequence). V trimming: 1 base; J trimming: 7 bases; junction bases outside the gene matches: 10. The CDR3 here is CASSIVGTGVGREQYF. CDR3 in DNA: TGTGCCAGTAGTATAGTAGGGACAGGGGTAGGTCGGGAGCAGTACTTC.

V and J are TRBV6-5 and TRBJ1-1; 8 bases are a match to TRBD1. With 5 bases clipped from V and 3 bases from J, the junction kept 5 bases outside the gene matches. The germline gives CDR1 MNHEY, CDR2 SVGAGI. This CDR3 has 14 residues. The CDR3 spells CASSKTGEHTEAFF. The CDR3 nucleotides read TGTGCCAGCAGTAAGACAGGGGAGCACACTGAAGCTTTCTTT.

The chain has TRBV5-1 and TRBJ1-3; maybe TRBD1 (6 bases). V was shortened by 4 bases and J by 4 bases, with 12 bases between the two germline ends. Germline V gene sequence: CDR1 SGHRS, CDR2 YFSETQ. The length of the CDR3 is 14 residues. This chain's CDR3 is CASSEQGRGNTIYF. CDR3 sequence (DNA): TGCGCCAGCAGCGAACAGGGTCGGGGAAACACCATATATTTT.

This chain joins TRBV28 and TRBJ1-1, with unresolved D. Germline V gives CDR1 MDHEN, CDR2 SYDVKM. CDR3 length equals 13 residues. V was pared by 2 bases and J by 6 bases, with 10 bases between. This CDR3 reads CASSLNPASEAFF. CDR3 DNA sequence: TGTGCCAGCAGTTTAAACCCGGCTTCTGAAGCTTTCTTT.

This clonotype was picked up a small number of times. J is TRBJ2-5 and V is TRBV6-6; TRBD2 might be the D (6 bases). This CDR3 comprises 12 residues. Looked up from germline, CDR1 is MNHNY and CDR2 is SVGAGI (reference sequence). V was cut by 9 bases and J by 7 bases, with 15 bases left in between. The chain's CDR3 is CASSEGRRTQYF. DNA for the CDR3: TGTGCCAGTTCGGAGGGCCGGAGGACCCAGTACTTC.

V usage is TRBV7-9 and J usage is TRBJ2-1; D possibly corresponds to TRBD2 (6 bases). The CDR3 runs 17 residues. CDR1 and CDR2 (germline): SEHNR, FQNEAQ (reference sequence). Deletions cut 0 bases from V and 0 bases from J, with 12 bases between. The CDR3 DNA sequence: TGTGCCAGCAGCTTAGCGTATGGCGGGAACTCCTACAATGAGCAGTTCTTC. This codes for CASSLAYGGNSYNEQFF. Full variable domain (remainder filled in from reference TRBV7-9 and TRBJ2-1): DTGVSQNPRHKITKRGQNVTFRCDPISEHNRLYWYRQTLGQGPEFLTYFQNEAQLEKSRLLSDRFSAERPKGSFSTLEIQRTEQGDSAMYLCASSLAYGGNSYNEQFFGPGTRLTVL.

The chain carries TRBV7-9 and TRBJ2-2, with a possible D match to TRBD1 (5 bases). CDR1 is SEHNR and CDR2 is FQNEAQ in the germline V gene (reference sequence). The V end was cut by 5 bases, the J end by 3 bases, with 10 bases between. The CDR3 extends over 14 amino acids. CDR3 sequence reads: CASSQGYYTGELFF. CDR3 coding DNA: TGTGCCAGCAGCCAGGGATATTACACCGGGGAGCTGTTTTTT. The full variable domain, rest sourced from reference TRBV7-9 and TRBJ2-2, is DTGVSQNPRHKITKRGQNVTFRCDPISEHNRLYWYRQTLGQGPEFLTYFQNEAQLEKSRLLSDRFSAERPKGSFSTLEIQRTEQGDSAMYLCASSQGYYTGELFFGEGSRLTVL.

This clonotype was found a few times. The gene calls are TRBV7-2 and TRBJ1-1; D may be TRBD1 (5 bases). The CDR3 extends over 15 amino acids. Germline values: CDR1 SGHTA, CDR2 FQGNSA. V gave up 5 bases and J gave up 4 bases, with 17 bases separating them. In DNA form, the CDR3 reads TGTGCCAGCAGCCCAGGGCCAAGAGGGAGCACTGAAGCTTTCTTT. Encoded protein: CASSPGPRGSTEAFF.

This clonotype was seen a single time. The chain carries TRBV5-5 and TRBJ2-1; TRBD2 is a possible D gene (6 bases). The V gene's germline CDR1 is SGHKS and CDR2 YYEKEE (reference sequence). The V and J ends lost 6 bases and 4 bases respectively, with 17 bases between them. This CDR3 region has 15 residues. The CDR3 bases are TGTGCCAGCACCCGGAAAGTAGCGGATTACAATGAGCAGTTCTTC. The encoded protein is CASTRKVADYNEQFF.

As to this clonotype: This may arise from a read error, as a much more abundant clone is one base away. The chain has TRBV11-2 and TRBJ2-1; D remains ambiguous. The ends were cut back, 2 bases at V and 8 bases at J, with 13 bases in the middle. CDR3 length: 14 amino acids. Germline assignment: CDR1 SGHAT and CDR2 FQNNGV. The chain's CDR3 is CASSLIVQWDEQFF. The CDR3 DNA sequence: TGTGCCAGCAGCTTAATAGTCCAGTGGGATGAGCAGTTCTTC. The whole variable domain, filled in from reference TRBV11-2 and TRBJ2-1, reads EAGVAQSPRYKIIEKRQSVAFWCNPISGHATLYWYQQILGQGPKLLIQFQNNGVVDDSQLPKDRFSAERLKGVDSTLKIQPAKLEDSAVYLCASSLIVQWDEQFFGPGTRLTVL.

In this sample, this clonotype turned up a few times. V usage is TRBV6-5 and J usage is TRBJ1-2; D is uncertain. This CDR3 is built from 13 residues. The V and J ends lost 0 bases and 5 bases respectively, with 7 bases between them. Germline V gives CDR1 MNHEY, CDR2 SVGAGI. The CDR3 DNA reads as TGTGCCAGCAGTTACTCTGCGGGTTATGGCTACACCTTC. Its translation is CASSYSAGYGYTF.